Presented here are 32 T cell receptor beta chains from one specimen sequenced in a study of CD8 T cells in Susac syndrome. With random hexamers, 0.5 to 1 ug RNA was reverse transcribed. TCRdb ran MiXCR on the immunoSEQ multiplex PCR reads and lists one entry per CDR3 protein. This sample yields a few hundred thousand distinct CDR3 sequences, of which around 85% are seen a single time; around 0.2% belongs to the top ten. Material: CD8+ T cells from PBMCs. The receptors stem from a human donor with multiple sclerosis.

The V gene is TRBV28, the J gene TRBJ1-5; D call uncertain. CDR3 size: 13 residues. Per germline, CDR1 MDHEN and CDR2 SYDVKM. Trimming left V 7 bases short and J 0 bases short, with 7 bases between. DNA of the CDR3: TGTGCCAGCAATCCGGGTAGCAATCAGCCCCAGCATTTT. It codes for CASNPGSNQPQHF.

In its sample, this clonotype was seen a few times. The chain has TRBV6-1 and TRBJ2-3; D possibly uses TRBD1 or TRBD2 (5 bases each). This CDR3 has 13 residues. Trimming stripped 3 bases from V and 5 bases from J, with 9 bases between. Germline-derived CDR1 and CDR2 are MNHNS and SASEGT. The CDR3 is CASSDGAGDTQYF. Here the CDR3 DNA reads TGTGCCAGCAGTGACGGGGCCGGAGATACGCAGTATTTT.

The J gene is TRBJ2-5, the V gene TRBV9; either TRBD1 or TRBD2 may fit D (7 bases each). The germline gives CDR1 SGDLS, CDR2 YYNGEE. Trimming left V 4 bases short and J 2 bases short, with 15 bases between. The CDR3 has 15 residues. CDR3 loop: CASSPGGGAQETQYF. The CDR3 DNA is TGTGCCAGCAGCCCAGGGGGAGGGGCTCAAGAGACCCAGTACTTC.

This chain joins TRBV19 and TRBJ2-1; 12 nucleotides line up with TRBD2. CDR3 length equals 16 residues. The germline gives CDR1 LNHDA, CDR2 SQIVND (reference sequence). The trim removed 3 bases at V and 0 bases at J, leaving 0 bases unmatched. The DNA for the CDR3 is TGTGCCAGTAGTATGACTAGCGGGAGCTCCTACAATGAGCAGTTCTTC. Translating it yields CASSMTSGSSYNEQFF. The entire variable domain, with the rest obtained from reference TRBV19 and TRBJ2-1, is as follows: DGGITQSPKYLFRKEGQNVTLSCEQNLNHDAMYWYRQDPGQGLRLIYYSQIVNDFQKGDIAEGYSVSREKKESFPLTVTSAQKNPTAFYLCASSMTSGSSYNEQFFGPGTRLTVL.

This rearrangement joins TRBV28 to TRBJ2-2; TRBD2 aligns across 10 bases. V lost 8 bases and J lost 7; bases outside the gene matches: 28. The CDR3 consists of 21 residues. CDR1 is MDHEN and CDR2 is SYDVKM in the germline V gene. As DNA, the CDR3 is TGTGCCAGCTCTCCACGCCGGGGGCTAGCGGGAGCTAGTAGGTACGGCGGGGAGCTGTTTTTT. Translation gives CASSPRRGLAGASRYGGELFF.

The chain employs TRBV29-1 and TRBJ2-5; 10 nucleotides agree with TRBD2. CDR3 length: 16 amino acids. Trimming took 2 bases from V and 0 from J; bases not matched to a gene: 6. Germline CDR1 is SQVTM and CDR2 is ANQGSEA. The CDR3 reads CSVESLAGDYQETQYF. Written as DNA, the CDR3 is TGCAGCGTTGAAAGTCTAGCGGGAGACTACCAAGAGACCCAGTACTTC.

This chain uses TRBV15 with TRBJ2-7; TRBD1 agrees at 9 bases. This CDR3 has 15 residues. Germline values: CDR1 LNHNV, CDR2 YYDKDF (reference sequence). The J segment lost 0 bases and the V segment lost 3 bases, leaving 3 bases of the junction unmatched. CDR3 DNA: TGTGCCACCAGCAGTTACAGGGGGCCCTCCTACGAGCAGTACTTC. Encoded protein: CATSSYRGPSYEQYF. Supplemented by reference TRBV15 and TRBJ2-7, the full variable domain reads DAMVIQNPRYQVTQFGKPVTLSCSQTLNHNVMYWYQQKSSQAPKLLFHYYDKDFNNEADTPDNFQSRRPNTSFCFLDIRSPGLGDTAMYLCATSSYRGPSYEQYFGPGTRLTVT.

The chain employs TRBV28 and TRBJ2-1, with 9 bases fitting TRBD2. Germline V gives CDR1 MDHEN, CDR2 SYDVKM. V lost 6 bases, J lost 8 bases, and 14 bases stayed unmatched. This CDR3 spans 16 amino acids. CDR3 bases: TGTGCCAGCAGATGGGGACTAGCCACAGAGGGCGATGAGCAGTTCTTC. It codes for CASRWGLATEGDEQFF.

This chain links TRBV2 with TRBJ2-3, with 7 bases aligning to TRBD2. The length of the CDR3 is 16 residues. CDR1 SNHLY and CDR2 FYNNEI come from the germline V gene. J was trimmed by 3 bases and V by 6 bases; bases with no gene match: 12. This chain's CDR3 is CASSPGLAALTDTQYF. DNA of the CDR3: TGTGCCAGCAGCCCCGGCCTAGCGGCACTTACAGATACGCAGTATTTT.

V and J are TRBV6-1 and TRBJ2-7; weak D call: TRBD2 (6 bases). The CDR3 runs 14 residues. Germline CDR1 is MNHNS and CDR2 is SASEGT. Trimming took off 6 bases at V and 2 bases at J, with 14 bases between the two ends. CDR3 sequence: CASSLTGTPYEQYF. The DNA for the CDR3 is TGTGCCAGCAGCTTGACCGGGACTCCCTACGAGCAGTACTTC.

This chain joins TRBV7-9 and TRBJ2-5; D unresolved. Germline CDR1 is SEHNR and CDR2 is FQNEAQ (reference sequence). Trimming removed 1 base from V and 4 bases from J, with 10 bases in between. This CDR3 contains 14 residues. DNA for the CDR3: TGTGCCAGCAGCTTAGAGTGGTACGGAGAGACCCAGTACTTC. This gives the protein CASSLEWYGETQYF. Full variable domain (rest looked up from reference TRBV7-9 and TRBJ2-5): DTGVSQNPRHKITKRGQNVTFRCDPISEHNRLYWYRQTLGQGPEFLTYFQNEAQLEKSRLLSDRFSAERPKGSFSTLEIQRTEQGDSAMYLCASSLEWYGETQYFGPGTRLLVL.

This clonotype occurred a few times. This chain links TRBV27 with TRBJ2-1, with D possibly matching TRBD2 (5 bases). V was clipped by 5 bases and J by 7 bases, with 12 bases between them. The germline V gene has CDR1 MNHEY and CDR2 SMNVEV (reference sequence). This CDR3 region has 13 residues. The CDR3 protein is CASSPHTGNEQFF. Written as DNA, the CDR3 is TGTGCCAGCAGTCCCCACACGGGGAATGAGCAGTTCTTC.

The J gene is TRBJ2-1, the V gene TRBV19, with D unresolved. Trimming stripped 5 bases from V and 6 bases from J, with 14 bases between. The CDR3 has 14 amino acids. The germline V gene encodes CDR1 LNHDA and CDR2 SQIVND (reference sequence). The CDR3 coding sequence is TGTGCCAGTAGTCCTCGGACCGGCGGCAATGAGCAGTTCTTC. The encoded protein is CASSPRTGGNEQFF.

V gene TRBV15 combines with J gene TRBJ2-3, with TRBD2 matching 9 bases. Germline CDR1 and CDR2: LNHNV and YYDKDF (reference sequence). CDR3 length: 15 residues. V shed 4 bases and J 4 bases; nucleotides not matched to a gene: 6. In DNA, the CDR3 is TGTGCCACCAGCAATCCGGGACTAGCTTCAGATACGCAGTATTTT. This gives the protein CATSNPGLASDTQYF.

In DNA form, the CDR3 reads TGTGCCAGCAGTACCTGGCTAGCGGGTGAGCAGTTCTTC. Protein sequence: CASSTWLAGEQFF. The chain combines TRBV6-5 with TRBJ2-1; 8 bases agree with TRBD2. Trimming removed 5 bases from V and 9 bases from J; junction bases left unmatched: 6. The germline gives CDR1 MNHEY, CDR2 SVGAGI. This CDR3 contains 13 residues.

The chain is built from TRBV5-1 and TRBJ2-7, with TRBD1 matching over 8 bases. CDR1 SGHRS and CDR2 YFSETQ come from the germline V gene. The CDR3 consists of 19 residues. The J segment lost 3 bases and the V segment lost 0 bases, leaving 17 bases of the junction unmatched. This CDR3 is CASSLVVGTGAEDVYEQYF. CDR3 in DNA: TGCGCCAGCAGCTTGGTAGTAGGGACAGGCGCGGAGGATGTCTACGAGCAGTACTTC.

The rearrangement links TRBV20-1 to TRBJ2-7; TRBD1 matches at 9 bases. This CDR3 spans 18 amino acids. The V gene end was trimmed by 4 bases and the J gene end by 5 bases; junction bases not matched to a gene: 21. CDR1 DFQATT and CDR2 SNEGSKA come from the germline V gene (reference sequence). CDR3 DNA sequence: TGCAGTGCTACCCCCAACCCCTGGGACAGGGAATTGCTGGACGAGCAGTACTTC. As protein: CSATPNPWDRELLDEQYF.

The chain links TRBV9 to TRBJ1-2; 8 nucleotides match TRBD1. This CDR3 region has 17 residues. The V gene's germline CDR1 is SGDLS and CDR2 YYNGEE. After removal of 0 bases from V and 3 bases from J, the junction contained 10 bases not matched to a gene. The CDR3 nucleotides read TGTGCCAGCAGCGTAGAAGGGACAGGAGGCGTGTACTATGGCTACACCTTC. As protein: CASSVEGTGGVYYGYTF.

This CDR3 is CASSIFGGDNQPQHF. CDR3 nucleotides: TGTGCCAGTAGTATATTTGGGGGCGACAATCAGCCCCAGCATTTT. The chain has TRBV19 and TRBJ1-5, with a tentative D call TRBD1 (6 bases). Per the germline V gene, CDR1 is LNHDA and CDR2 is SQIVND (reference sequence). CDR3 size: 15 residues. Trimming pared 2 bases from V and 3 bases from J, leaving 11 bases between.

The chain couples TRBV6-5 to TRBJ2-7, with 9 bases that match TRBD2. This CDR3 has 15 amino acids. Germline V gene lookup returns CDR1 MNHEY and CDR2 SVGAGI. The junction had 6 bases not matched to a gene; V was cut back by 0 bases and J by 6 bases. Here the CDR3 DNA reads TGTGCCAGCAGTTACTCCTCTAGCGGGAAGGTCGAGCAGTACTTC. Its translation: CASSYSSSGKVEQYF.

The count of this clonotype is one. J is TRBJ1-2 and V is TRBV4-3, with a weak D call TRBD1 (5 bases). Trimming took off 0 bases at V and 6 bases at J, with 11 bases between the two ends. Germline loops: CDR1 LGHNA, CDR2 YSLEER. The CDR3 is made up of 14 amino acids. This CDR3 is CASSQERRGDGYTF. Written as DNA, the CDR3 is TGCGCCAGCAGCCAAGAAAGAAGGGGAGATGGCTACACCTTC.

This clonotype has a handful of counts. The chain combines TRBV30 with TRBJ2-7; 10 bases line up with TRBD1. J was trimmed by 2 bases and V by 2 bases; bases with no gene match: 3. This CDR3 spans 14 amino acids. Germline lookup yields CDR1 GTSNPN and CDR2 SVGIG (reference sequence). DNA of the CDR3: TGTGCCTGGAGTTGGGGGACAGGGGCCTACGAGCAGTACTTC. Encoded protein: CAWSWGTGAYEQYF.

The chain uses TRBV25-1 and TRBJ1-4, with D tentatively TRBD1 (5 bases). CDR1 MGHDK and CDR2 SYGVNS come from the germline V gene. The CDR3 runs 15 residues. V lost 3 bases to trimming and J lost 6 bases, with 14 bases between them. DNA of the CDR3: TGTGCCAGCAGTGACGGGACTTATCAGGATGAAAAACTGTTTTTT. This encodes CASSDGTYQDEKLFF.

The chain recombines TRBV27 with TRBJ2-3; 7 bases fit TRBD1. Germline values: CDR1 MNHEY, CDR2 SMNVEV (reference sequence). The CDR3 contains 16 residues. V lost 4 bases to trimming and J lost 2 bases; unmatched junction nucleotides: 9. The CDR3 reads CASSSPATGITDTQYF. CDR3 bases: TGTGCCAGCAGTTCCCCCGCGACAGGGATCACAGATACGCAGTATTTT.

V usage is TRBV6-5 and J usage is TRBJ2-5; possibly TRBD1 or TRBD2 for D (7 bases each). Germline CDR1 reads MNHEY; CDR2 reads SVGAGI. The V end lost 2 bases, the J end lost 4 bases, and 17 bases lay between the germline ends. The CDR3 is 16 amino acids. The DNA for the CDR3 is TGTGCCAGCAGTTACCCTACAGGGGAGGGGGTAGAGACCCAGTACTTC. Protein: CASSYPTGEGVETQYF.

This clonotype was picked up one time. The genes are TRBV27 and TRBJ1-5; D possibly corresponds to TRBD1 (5 bases). The CDR3 has 14 residues. Per germline, CDR1 MNHEY and CDR2 SMNVEV (reference sequence). Trimming pared 3 bases from V and 3 bases from J, leaving 9 bases between. The chain's CDR3 is CASSFGRANQPQHF. CDR3 sequence (DNA): TGTGCCAGCAGTTTCGGCAGGGCCAATCAGCCCCAGCATTTT.

The rearrangement joins TRBV20-1 to TRBJ1-5, with no clear D. Looked up from germline, CDR1 is DFQATT and CDR2 is SNEGSKA (reference sequence). V was cut by 1 base and J by 4 bases, with 8 bases left in between. The length of the CDR3 is 13 residues. CDR3 region: CSARVGANQPQHF. The CDR3 DNA reads as TGCAGTGCTAGAGTTGGAGCTAATCAGCCCCAGCATTTT.

This chain joins TRBV29-1 and TRBJ2-2; no reliable D call. This CDR3 has 12 amino acids. Per germline, CDR1 SQVTM and CDR2 ANQGSEA. V lost 7 bases and J 6 bases, leaving 12 bases between the germline ends. CDR3 in amino acids: CSGWVNPGELFF. The CDR3 nucleotides are TGCAGCGGTTGGGTCAACCCCGGGGAGCTGTTTTTT.

The genes are TRBV27 and TRBJ2-2; D unresolved. V was cut by 1 base and J by 4 bases, with 4 bases left in between. Germline-derived CDR1 and CDR2 are MNHEY and SMNVEV (reference sequence). This CDR3 contains 13 residues. This chain's CDR3 is CASSLFGTGELFF. In DNA, the CDR3 is TGTGCCAGCAGTTTATTTGGCACCGGGGAGCTGTTTTTT.

This CDR3 is CASSLDVYNQPQHF. The CDR3 bases are TGTGCCAGCAGCTTAGACGTGTACAATCAGCCCCAGCATTTT. The J gene is TRBJ1-5, the V gene TRBV7-2; D remains ambiguous. Trimming removed 1 base at V and 3 bases at J, with 7 bases between. This CDR3 region has 14 residues. Per germline, CDR1 SGHTA and CDR2 FQGNSA.

This sequence joins TRBV6-5 and TRBJ2-1; 13 positions agree with TRBD2. Germline V gene sequence: CDR1 MNHEY, CDR2 SVGAGI. The CDR3 contains 21 residues. Trimming cost V 0 bases and J 0 bases; bases outside gene matches: 11. The CDR3 here is CASSYSESTSGRVSSYNEQFF. In DNA form, the CDR3 reads TGTGCCAGCAGTTACTCGGAATCAACTAGCGGGAGGGTCAGCTCCTACAATGAGCAGTTCTTC.

The genes are TRBV24-1 and TRBJ2-5; TRBD2 matches at 7 bases. Germline V gives CDR1 KGHDR, CDR2 SFDVKD. With V trimmed by 10 bases and J by 4 bases, 2 bases remained unmatched. The CDR3 totals 11 residues. Here the CDR3 DNA reads TGTGCCACTGGGGAGGGAGAGACCCAGTACTTC. Residues: CATGEGETQYF.